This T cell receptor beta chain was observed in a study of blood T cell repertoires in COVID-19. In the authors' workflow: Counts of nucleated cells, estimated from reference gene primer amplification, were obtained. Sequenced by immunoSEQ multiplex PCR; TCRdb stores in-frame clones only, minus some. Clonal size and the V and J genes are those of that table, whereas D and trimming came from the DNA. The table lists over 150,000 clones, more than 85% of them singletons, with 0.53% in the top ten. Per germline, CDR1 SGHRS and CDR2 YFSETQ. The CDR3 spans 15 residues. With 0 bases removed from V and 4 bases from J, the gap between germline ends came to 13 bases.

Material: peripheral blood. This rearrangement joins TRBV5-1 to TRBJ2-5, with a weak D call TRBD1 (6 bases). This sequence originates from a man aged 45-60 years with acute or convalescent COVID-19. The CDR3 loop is CASSLAVGARETQYF. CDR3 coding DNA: TGCGCCAGCAGCTTGGCGGTGGGGGCGAGAGAGACCCAGTACTTC.